These 7 T cell receptor beta chains were all obtained from the same sample, sequenced in a study of blood T cell repertoires in COVID-19. Sequencing was performed with immunoSEQ multiplex PCR; in TCRdb, only in-frame clones are kept and a portion is missing. The sample shows 90,000 to 130,000 clones, over 80% of them seen only once. The sequenced material came from peripheral blood. The receptors here all came from a woman in her 70s with acute or convalescent COVID-19.

The chain employs TRBV30 and TRBJ1-1; a weak D match, TRBD1 (5 bases). CDR3 length equals 12 residues. Trimming took 5 bases from V and 4 from J, leaving 11 bases between them. Germline V gene lookup returns CDR1 GTSNPN and CDR2 SVGIG (reference sequence). The CDR3 DNA reads TGTGCCTGGGGAGCCGGGGGCACTGAAGCTTTCTTT. It translates to CAWGAGGTEAFF. Variable domain in full (rest from reference TRBV30 and TRBJ1-1): SQTIHQWPATLVQPVGSPLSLECTVEGTSNPNLYWYRQAAGRGLQLLFYSVGIGQISSEVPQNLSASRPQDRQFILSSKKLLLSDSGFYLCAWGAGGTEAFFGQGTRLTVV.

This chain joins TRBV7-9 and TRBJ2-1; 10 nucleotides match TRBD2. The V and J ends lost 7 bases and 4 bases, in that order; junction bases with no gene match: 4. CDR3 length: 14 residues. CDR1 and CDR2 from the germline V gene are SEHNR and FQNEAQ (reference sequence). The CDR3 loop reads CASTLAGDYNEQFF. The CDR3 region has the DNA TGTGCCAGCACCCTAGCGGGGGATTACAATGAGCAGTTCTTC.

The chain links TRBV27 to TRBJ1-6, with 8 positions matching TRBD1. CDR1 is MNHEY and CDR2 is SMNVEV in the germline V gene (reference sequence). After removal of 3 bases from V and 4 bases from J, the junction contained 2 bases not matched to a gene. This CDR3 has 15 amino acids. In DNA form, the CDR3 reads TGTGCCAGCAGTTTCACAGGGGGTTATAATTCACCCCTCCACTTT. Translation: CASSFTGGYNSPLHF.

The gene calls are TRBV28 and TRBJ1-2, with a tentative D call TRBD1 (6 bases). CDR1 is MDHEN, CDR2 SYDVKM, per germline. The length of the CDR3 is 14 residues. V was cut by 7 bases and J by 0 bases, with 12 bases left in between. The CDR3 DNA reads TGTGCCAGCAATGTGGGGGCTTCTAACTATGGCTACACCTTC. Protein product: CASNVGASNYGYTF.

The rearrangement joins TRBV24-1 to TRBJ1-2; 7 bases line up with TRBD1. The germline V gene has CDR1 KGHDR and CDR2 SFDVKD. The trim removed 4 bases at V and 2 bases at J, leaving 6 bases unmatched. The CDR3 is 15 residues long. CDR3 in DNA: TGTGCCACCAGTGACTCTCACAGGGGAAACTATGGCTACACCTTC. This translates into CATSDSHRGNYGYTF.

In this sample, this clone turned up once. The chain recombines TRBV4-2 with TRBJ2-4; D perhaps matches TRBD1 (5 bases). Trimming took off 0 bases at V and 0 bases at J, with 12 bases between the two ends. In germline, CDR1 is LGHNA, CDR2 YNFKEQ. The CDR3 loop spans 17 amino acids. This CDR3 reads CASSQDWIGVAKNIQYF. CDR3 in DNA: TGTGCCAGCAGCCAAGATTGGATAGGGGTAGCCAAAAACATTCAGTACTTC.

The gene calls are TRBV6-5 and TRBJ1-1, with TRBD1 matching 9 bases. The CDR3 spans 14 residues. Germline loops: CDR1 MNHEY, CDR2 SVGAGI. Germline trimming cut 5 bases from V and 2 bases from J; bases unmatched to any gene: 3. Here the CDR3 DNA reads TGTGCCAGCAGTAGGGACAGGGCCAACACTGAAGCTTTCTTT. Translation: CASSRDRANTEAFF.